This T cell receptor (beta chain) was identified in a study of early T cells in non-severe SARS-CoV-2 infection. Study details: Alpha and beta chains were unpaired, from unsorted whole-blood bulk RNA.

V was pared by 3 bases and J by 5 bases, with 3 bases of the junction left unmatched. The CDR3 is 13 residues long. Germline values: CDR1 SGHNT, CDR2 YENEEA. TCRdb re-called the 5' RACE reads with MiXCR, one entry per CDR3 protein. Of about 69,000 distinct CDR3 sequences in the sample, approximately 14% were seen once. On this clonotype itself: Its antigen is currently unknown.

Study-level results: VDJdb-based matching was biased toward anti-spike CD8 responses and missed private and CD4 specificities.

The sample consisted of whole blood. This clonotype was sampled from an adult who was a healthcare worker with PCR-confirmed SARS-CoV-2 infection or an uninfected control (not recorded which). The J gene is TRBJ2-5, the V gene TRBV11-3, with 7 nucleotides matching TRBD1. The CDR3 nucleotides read TGTGCCAGCAGCTTGGAACAGGGGGAGACCCAGTACTTC. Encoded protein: CASSLEQGETQYF.